The T cell receptor (beta chain) described here comes from a study of response to subunit inactivated influenza vaccine listed by TCRdb under 2018. For the wider study: Deep quantitative profiling of the T cell receptor repertoire was used in the study to follow responses to a trivalent subunit inactivated influenza vaccine. The research as a whole found: According to the authors, only a limited number of new T cells may be recruited by each seasonal influenza vaccination.

Via the germline V gene, CDR1 is SGDLS and CDR2 YYNGEE. The CDR3 measures 16 amino acids from cysteine to phenylalanine. Of all the DNA, just the CDR3 is kept, 48 bases in frame from base 1. V drops 2 bases and J drops 7 bases, leaving 22 bases in between. A word on this clonotype: There is no known antigen for this receptor. Base qualities were left out, and no much larger clone turns up one base away.

The library came from RT-PCR. Instrument on record: Illumina HiSeq 2500. TCRdb redid the processing of the public reads, applying fastp at Q25 and MiXCR, and retained in-frame beta chains. For every CDR3 protein sequence, its rows merge into one entry that carries the most common genes and DNA. This sample lists roughly 550,000 distinct CDR3 sequences; under 25% were detected once. The ten largest make up approximately 3% of the sample. Separately, the same data were catalogued under a study of T cells expressing NK-cell markers. As noted in the second study: 5'RACE template switching, by which a universal primer site and unique molecular identifiers were added, was used to make TCR beta cDNA libraries. Three sorted T-cell subsets (CD3+CD56+NKG2C+, CD3+CD56+NKG2C- and CD3+CD56-NKG2C+) from under ten donors had their TCR beta-chain repertoires profiled. Among the eight sequenced donors, seven were HCMV-seropositive and one was HCMV-seronegative. To restrict sorting to alphabetaTCR-expressing T cells, an anti-gammadeltaTCR antibody was added in several experiments. For over five donors, the dominant CD3+CD56+NKG2C+ clonotypes were among the top 10 CD8+ clonotypes and accounted for about 1.0-7.0% of CD8+ T cells. Those dominant clonotypes were again the most abundant among CD3+CD56-NKG2C+ cells in a few donors, at about 25-60.1%. Whether the expanded NKG2C-expressing T cell clones were specific for HCMV antigens remained unclear. The study sequenced eight donors, all healthy volunteers chosen at random: three men and five women. A commercial ELISA kit detecting HCMV-specific IgG in serum was used to determine HCMV serostatus. Peripheral blood mononuclear cells were isolated from blood by Ficoll density gradient centrifugation. CD4+ and CD8+ T cells were isolated from PBMC by magnetic immunoseparation with Miltenyi isolation kits. cDNA synthesis was primed from the TCR beta constant segment, followed by two successive PCR amplification steps. Illumina HiSeq 2000/2500, MiSeq or NextSeq was used to sequence libraries as 2 x 150 bp reads. Reads were demultiplexed and grouped by UMI with MIGEC, and clonotypes were assembled and quantified with MiTCR. Only TCR cDNA sequences supported by at least two reads were kept to exclude erroneous sequences. Downstream repertoire analysis used the tcR package, and clonotypes were matched across fractions by CDR3 nucleotide sequence plus V segment. VDJmatch was used to annotate antigen specificity against VDJdb, with one amino acid substitution allowed in CDR3.

The sequence came from a man aged 50 or older who received an inactivated influenza vaccine. Donor details come from another sample of the same person, matched by shared clones. The input for sequencing was CD4+ T cells sorted from PBMCs, taken 11 to 12 days after vaccination. This sequence uses TRBV9 and TRBJ2-7; the D segment could be TRBD1, given 6 matching bases. CDR3 region: CASSVEPGTLSGEQYF. The DNA reads TGTGCCAGCAGCGTGGAGCCCGGGACACTTTCTGGAGAGCAGTACTTC. Reference TRBV9 and TRBJ2-7 proteins supply the regions before and after the CDR3; the full variable domain is: DSGVTQTPKHLITATGQRVTLRCSPRSGDLSVYWYQQSLDQGLQFLIQYYNGEERAKGNILERFSAQQFPDLHSELNLSSLELGDSALYFCASSVEPGTLSGEQYFGPGTRLTVT.